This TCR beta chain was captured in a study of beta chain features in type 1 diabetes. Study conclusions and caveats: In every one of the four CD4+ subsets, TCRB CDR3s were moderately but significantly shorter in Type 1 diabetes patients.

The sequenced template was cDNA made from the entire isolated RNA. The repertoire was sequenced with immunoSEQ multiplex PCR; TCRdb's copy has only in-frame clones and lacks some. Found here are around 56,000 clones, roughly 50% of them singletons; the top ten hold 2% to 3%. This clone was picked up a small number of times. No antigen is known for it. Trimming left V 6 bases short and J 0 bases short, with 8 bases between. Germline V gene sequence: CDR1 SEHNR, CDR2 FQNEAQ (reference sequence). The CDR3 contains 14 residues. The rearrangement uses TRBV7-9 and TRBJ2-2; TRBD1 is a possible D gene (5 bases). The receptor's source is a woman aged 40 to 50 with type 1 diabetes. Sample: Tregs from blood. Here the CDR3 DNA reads TGTGCCAGCAGGCAGGGAACGAACACCGGGGAGCTGTTTTTT. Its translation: CASRQGTNTGELFF.